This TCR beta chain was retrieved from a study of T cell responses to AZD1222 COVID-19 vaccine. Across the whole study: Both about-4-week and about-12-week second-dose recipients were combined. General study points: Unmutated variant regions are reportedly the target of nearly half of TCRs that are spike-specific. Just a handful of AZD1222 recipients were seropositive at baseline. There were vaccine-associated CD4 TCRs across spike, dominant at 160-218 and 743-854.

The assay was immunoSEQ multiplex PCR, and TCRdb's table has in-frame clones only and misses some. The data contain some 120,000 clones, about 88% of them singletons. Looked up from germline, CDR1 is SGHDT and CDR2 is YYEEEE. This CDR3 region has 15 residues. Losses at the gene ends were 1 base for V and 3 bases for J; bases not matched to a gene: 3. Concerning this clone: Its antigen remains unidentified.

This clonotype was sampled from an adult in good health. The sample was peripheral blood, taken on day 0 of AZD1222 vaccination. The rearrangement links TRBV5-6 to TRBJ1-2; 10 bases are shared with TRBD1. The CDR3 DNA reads TGTGCCAGCAGCTTGTTTGGGACAGGGGACTATGGCTACACCTTC. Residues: CASSLFGTGDYGYTF.